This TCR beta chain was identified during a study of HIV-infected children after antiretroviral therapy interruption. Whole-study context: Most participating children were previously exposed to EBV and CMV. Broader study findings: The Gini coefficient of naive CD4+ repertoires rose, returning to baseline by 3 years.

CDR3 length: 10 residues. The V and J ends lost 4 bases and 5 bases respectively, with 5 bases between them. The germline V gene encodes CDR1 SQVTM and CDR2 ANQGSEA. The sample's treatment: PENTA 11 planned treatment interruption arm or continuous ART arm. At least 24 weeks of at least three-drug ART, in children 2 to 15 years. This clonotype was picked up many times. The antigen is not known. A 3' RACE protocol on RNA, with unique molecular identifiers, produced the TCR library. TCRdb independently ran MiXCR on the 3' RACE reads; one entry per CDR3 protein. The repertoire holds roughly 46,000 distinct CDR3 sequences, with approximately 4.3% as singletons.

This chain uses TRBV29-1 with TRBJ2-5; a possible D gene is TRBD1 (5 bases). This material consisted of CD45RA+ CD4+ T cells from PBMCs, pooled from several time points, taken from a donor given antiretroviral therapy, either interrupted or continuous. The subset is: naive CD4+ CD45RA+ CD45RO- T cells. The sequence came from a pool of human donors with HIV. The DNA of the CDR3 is TGCAGCGTTGCAGGGGAGACCCAGTACTTC. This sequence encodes CSVAGETQYF.